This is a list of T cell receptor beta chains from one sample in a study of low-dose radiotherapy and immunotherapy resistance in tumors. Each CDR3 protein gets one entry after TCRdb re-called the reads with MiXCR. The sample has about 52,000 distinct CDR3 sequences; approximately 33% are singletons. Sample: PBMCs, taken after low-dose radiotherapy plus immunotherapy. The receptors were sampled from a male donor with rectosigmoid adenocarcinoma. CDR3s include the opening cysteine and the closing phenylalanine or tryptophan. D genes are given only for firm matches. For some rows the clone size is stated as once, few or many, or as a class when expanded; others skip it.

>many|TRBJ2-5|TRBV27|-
CASSLGGGKGRETQYF
TGTGCCAGCAGTCTGGGAGGGGGGAAAGGGAGAGAGACCCAGTACTTC
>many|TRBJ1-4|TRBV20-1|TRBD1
CSAPRQGALDEKLFF
TGCAGTGCTCCACGACAGGGGGCTCTTGATGAAAAACTGTTTTTT
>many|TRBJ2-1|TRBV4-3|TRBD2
CASSQDWGRANEQFF
TGCGCCAGCAGCCAAGACTGGGGGAGGGCCAATGAGCAGTTCTTC
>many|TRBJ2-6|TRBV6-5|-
CASSYDGSSGANVLTF
TGTGCCAGCAGTTACGACGGGAGCTCTGGGGCCAACGTCCTGACTTTC
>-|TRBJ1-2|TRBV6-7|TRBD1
CASSYSPGQGANYGYTF
TGTGCCAGCAGTTACTCCCCGGGACAGGGGGCGAACTATGGCTACACCTTC
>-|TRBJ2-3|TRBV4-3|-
CASSQAASGPGTNTQYF
TGCGCCAGCAGCCAAGCTGCTTCAGGGCCAGGCACAAATACGCAGTATTTT
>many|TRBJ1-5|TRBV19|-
CASSIGQPQHF
TGTGCCAGTAGTATAGGTCAGCCCCAGCATTTT
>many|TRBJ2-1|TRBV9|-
CASSGELIAGYNEQFF
TGTGCCAGCAGCGGAGAGTTGATCGCGGGGTACAATGAGCAGTTCTTC
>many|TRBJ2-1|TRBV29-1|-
CSVSKGLGGITYNEQFF
TGCAGCGTTAGTAAGGGGTTAGGCGGAATAACCTACAATGAGCAGTTCTTC
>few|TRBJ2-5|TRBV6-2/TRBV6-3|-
CASSYGAGQETQYF
TGTGCCAGCAGTTACGGAGCGGGCCAAGAGACCCAGTACTTC
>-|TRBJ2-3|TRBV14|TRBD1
CASSQRTGGLGDTQYF
TGTGCCAGCAGCCAACGTACAGGGGGCTTGGGAGATACGCAGTATTTT
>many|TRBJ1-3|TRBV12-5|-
CASGLVQGLRPGNTIYF
TGTGCTAGTGGTTTGGTTCAGGGACTGAGACCTGGAAACACCATATATTTT
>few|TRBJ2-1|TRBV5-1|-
CASTAGLTLPEQFF
TGCGCCAGCACCGCGGGACTTACCCTCCCTGAGCAGTTCTTC
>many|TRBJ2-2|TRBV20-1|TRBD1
CSAREWRDRDDGELFF
TGCAGTGCTAGAGAGTGGCGGGACAGGGATGACGGGGAGCTGTTTTTT
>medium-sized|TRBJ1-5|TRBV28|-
CASSGAQEGNQPQHF
TGTGCCAGCAGTGGGGCCCAGGAGGGCAATCAGCCCCAGCATTTT
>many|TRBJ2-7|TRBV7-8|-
CASSLAERYEQYF
TGTGCCAGCAGCTTAGCAGAAAGGTACGAGCAGTACTTC
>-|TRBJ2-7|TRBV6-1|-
CASKYTAAYEQYF
TGTGCCAGCAAGTACACGGCCGCCTACGAGCAGTACTTC
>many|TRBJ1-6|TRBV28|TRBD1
CASSQTGAGSPLHF
TGTGCCAGCAGCCAGACAGGGGCAGGGTCACCCCTCCACTTT
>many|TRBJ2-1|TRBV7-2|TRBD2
CASRWASGGQYNEQFF
TGTGCCAGCAGGTGGGCTAGCGGGGGGCAATACAATGAGCAGTTCTTC
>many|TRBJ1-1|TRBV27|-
CASKGGLYRANTEAFF
TGTGCCAGCAAAGGTGGTTTGTACAGGGCGAACACTGAAGCTTTCTTT
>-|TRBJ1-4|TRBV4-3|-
CASSPSRGGDATNEKLFF
TGCGCCAGCAGCCCCTCGCGTGGCGGGGATGCAACTAATGAAAAACTGTTTTTT
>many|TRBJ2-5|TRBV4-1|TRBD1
CASSQDPGTVSTQYF
TGCGCCAGCAGCCAAGATCCTGGGACAGTCTCGACCCAGTACTTC
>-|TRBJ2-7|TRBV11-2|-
CASSPTGQTNYEQYF
TGTGCCAGCAGTCCCACAGGACAGACAAACTACGAGCAGTACTTC
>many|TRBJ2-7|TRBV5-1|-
CASSFIQGSSYEQYF
TGCGCCAGCAGCTTCATCCAAGGTAGCTCCTACGAGCAGTACTTC
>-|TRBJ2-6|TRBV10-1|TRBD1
CATVLDRGSGANVLTF
TGCGCCACCGTTCTAGACAGGGGGTCTGGGGCCAACGTCCTGACTTTC
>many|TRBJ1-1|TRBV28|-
CASSLRPGHTEAFF
TGTGCCAGCAGTTTAAGACCAGGGCACACTGAAGCTTTCTTT
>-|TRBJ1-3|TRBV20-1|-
CSALQSGNTIYF
TGCAGTGCTTTGCAGTCTGGAAACACCATATATTTT
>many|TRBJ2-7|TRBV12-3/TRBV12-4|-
CASSIPPSLHEQYF
TGTGCCAGCAGTATCCCCCCGAGTCTGCACGAGCAGTACTTC
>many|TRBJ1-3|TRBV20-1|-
CSAALGGGNTIYF
TGCAGTGCTGCCCTGGGGGGTGGAAACACCATATATTTT
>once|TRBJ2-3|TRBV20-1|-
CSALDQDTQYF
TGCAGTGCCCTGGATCAAGATACGCAGTATTTT
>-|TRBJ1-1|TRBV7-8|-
CASSLGRSGGTEAFF
TGTGCCAGCAGCTTAGGTCGGTCAGGAGGCACTGAAGCTTTCTTT
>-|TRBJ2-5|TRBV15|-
CATSRGPAGQETQYF
TGTGCCACCAGCAGAGGCCCCGCTGGTCAAGAGACCCAGTACTTC
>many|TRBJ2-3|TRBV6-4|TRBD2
CASSTGGGADTQYF
TGTGCCAGCAGTACTGGGGGAGGGGCAGATACGCAGTATTTT
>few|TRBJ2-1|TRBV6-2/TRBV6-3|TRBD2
CASSYSFGGAPDEQFF
TGTGCCAGCAGTTACTCGTTCGGGGGGGCCCCCGATGAGCAGTTCTTC
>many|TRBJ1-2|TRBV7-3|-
CASSLMGGLYGYTF
TGTGCCAGCAGCTTAATGGGCGGGCTCTATGGCTACACCTTC
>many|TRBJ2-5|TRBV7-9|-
CASSLAGGETQYF
TGTGCCAGCAGCTTAGCGGGTGGGGAGACCCAGTACTTC
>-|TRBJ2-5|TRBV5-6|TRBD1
CASSPTGVYQETQYF
TGTGCCAGCAGCCCGACAGGGGTTTACCAAGAGACCCAGTACTTC
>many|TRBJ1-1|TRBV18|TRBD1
CASSWDRTNTEAFF
TGTGCCAGCTCATGGGACAGAACGAACACTGAAGCTTTCTTT
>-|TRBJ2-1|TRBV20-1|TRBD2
CSAGGATSYNEQFF
TGCAGTGCCGGGGGGGCTACCTCCTACAATGAGCAGTTCTTC
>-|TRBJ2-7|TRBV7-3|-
CASSPMGGGDYEQYF
TGTGCCAGCAGCCCAATGGGTGGGGGAGACTACGAGCAGTACTTC
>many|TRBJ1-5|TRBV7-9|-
CASSYGQQPQHF
TGTGCCAGCAGCTACGGACAGCAGCCCCAGCATTTT
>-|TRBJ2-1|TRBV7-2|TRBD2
CASSLLASGGPYNEQFF
TGTGCCAGCAGCTTACTGGCTAGCGGGGGACCCTACAATGAGCAGTTCTTC
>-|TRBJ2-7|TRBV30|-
CAWGEGYEQYF
TGTGCCTGGGGTGAGGGGTACGAGCAGTACTTC